The rows below give T cell receptor beta chains drawn from one sample of a study of T-cell memory formation after mild COVID-19. TCRdb ran MiXCR on the 5' RACE reads and lists one entry per CDR3 protein. The sample has about 560,000 distinct CDR3 sequences; about a sixth are singletons. The sequencing input was PBMCs or a T cell subset sorted from them (not recorded which). The source of these receptors is an adult woman who had mild COVID-19 (a few samples of this study predate the infection). Cell type and time point are not known. Each CDR3 is given with its conserved first and last residue. The D gene is left open where the match is weak. Clone size appears in some rows only: once, few, many, or a class for an expanded clone.

j_gene,d_gene,v_gene,abundance,CDR3aa,CDR3nt
TRBJ2-5,.,TRBV6-5,.,CASSYSVTYQETQYF,TGTGCCAGCAGTTACTCCGTAACGTACCAAGAGACCCAGTACTTC
TRBJ2-5,.,TRBV3-1,few,CASSQERRTALIF,TGTGCCAGCAGCCAGGAAAGGAGGACAGCCCTCATCTTC
TRBJ2-7,.,TRBV5-1,.,CASSFDRSSYEQYF,TGCGCCAGCAGCTTTGACCGGAGCTCCTACGAGCAGTACTTC
TRBJ1-1,.,TRBV7-2,.,CASSEKTGTEAFF,TGTGCCAGCAGCGAAAAGACAGGCACTGAAGCTTTCTTT
TRBJ2-3,TRBD2,TRBV29-1,few,CSVGASGGWYGTQYF,TGCAGCGTTGGCGCCTCGGGGGGATGGTACGGTACGCAGTATTTT
TRBJ2-2,.,TRBV27,.,CASSLSRGWDTGELFF,TGTGCCAGCAGTTTATCACGGGGGTGGGACACCGGGGAGCTGTTTTTT
TRBJ2-1,TRBD2,TRBV7-9,.,CASSLSAGKSGRDNEQFF,TGTGCCAGCAGCTTAAGTGCGGGAAAATCAGGGAGGGACAATGAGCAGTTCTTC
TRBJ2-7,.,TRBV27,few,CASSFREDYEQYF,TGTGCCAGCAGTTTCAGGGAAGACTACGAGCAGTACTTC
TRBJ2-5,.,TRBV9,.,CASSATAQETQYF,TGTGCCAGCAGCGCAACAGCCCAAGAGACCCAGTACTTC
TRBJ2-5,.,TRBV12-3/TRBV12-4,.,CASSLAPGGSQETQYF,TGTGCCAGCAGTTTAGCGCCGGGTGGATCACAAGAGACCCAGTACTTC
TRBJ2-3,TRBD2,TRBV7-2,many,CASSLGGGSQYF,TGTGCCAGCAGCTTAGGGGGAGGGTCGCAGTATTTT
TRBJ2-1,TRBD2,TRBV19,.,CASSISSGDYNEQFF,TGTGCCAGTAGTATTAGTAGCGGGGATTACAATGAGCAGTTCTTC
TRBJ2-3,TRBD1,TRBV7-6,few,CASSSPRGGRTDTQYF,TGTGCCAGCAGCTCCCCCCGAGGGGGCCGCACAGATACGCAGTATTTT
TRBJ2-7,.,TRBV6-1,.,CASSEWENHNEQYF,TGTGCCAGCAGTGAATGGGAGAACCACAACGAGCAGTACTTC
TRBJ2-5,.,TRBV19,few,CASNEWEGETQYF,TGTGCCAGTAATGAGTGGGAAGGAGAGACCCAGTACTTC
TRBJ2-7,.,TRBV7-2,.,CASSFWSSYEQYF,TGTGCCAGCAGCTTTTGGAGCTCCTACGAGCAGTACTTC
TRBJ2-7,TRBD1,TRBV24-1,few,CATSDSRGKTGGNEQYF,TGTGCCACCAGTGATTCCCGGGGAAAGACAGGGGGCAACGAGCAGTACTTC
TRBJ2-1,.,TRBV6-2/TRBV6-3,.,CASSYSGLDSYNEQFF,TGTGCCAGCAGTTACTCGGGGCTTGACTCCTACAATGAGCAGTTCTTC
TRBJ2-7,TRBD2,TRBV20-1,once,CSARFSSGVIYEQYF,TGCAGTGCTAGATTTTCTAGCGGGGTCATCTACGAGCAGTACTTC
TRBJ2-2,TRBD1,TRBV4-3,few,CASSHGTGVSRELFF,TGCGCCAGCAGCCACGGGACAGGGGTTAGCCGGGAGCTGTTTTTT
TRBJ2-7,.,TRBV4-1,few,CASSQGMWQGAYEQYF,TGCGCCAGCAGCCAAGGTATGTGGCAGGGCGCCTACGAGCAGTACTTC
TRBJ1-2,.,TRBV6-5,once,CASSSRVWAAQGYTF,TGTGCCAGCAGTTCCCGAGTGTGGGCCGCTCAAGGCTACACCTTC
TRBJ2-3,.,TRBV2,.,CASSLLGLADTQYF,TGTGCCAGCAGTCTACTTGGACTTGCCGATACGCAGTATTTT
TRBJ2-2,TRBD2,TRBV12-3/TRBV12-4,.,CASSPTFGGRNTGELFF,TGTGCCAGCAGTCCGACCTTCGGGGGGAGAAACACCGGGGAGCTGTTTTTT
TRBJ2-7,.,TRBV7-8,few,CASSSRGTFIPYSYEQYF,TGTGCCAGCAGCTCCAGAGGGACTTTCATACCATACTCGTACGAGCAGTACTTC
TRBJ2-7,TRBD1,TRBV5-1,.,CASSQGVRGDSWGEQYF,TGCGCCAGCAGCCAGGGGGTCAGGGGCGATAGCTGGGGCGAGCAGTACTTC
TRBJ1-5,.,TRBV24-1,.,CATTLRNQPQHF,TGTGCCACCACCCTTCGAAATCAGCCCCAGCATTTT
TRBJ2-4,.,TRBV11-1,many,CASSLERAKNIQYF,TGTGCCAGCAGCCTAGAAAGAGCCAAAAACATTCAGTACTTC
TRBJ2-1,.,TRBV13,.,CASSTADFRGTYNEQFF,TGTGCCAGCAGCACTGCCGACTTCAGGGGCACCTACAATGAGCAGTTCTTC
TRBJ2-7,.,TRBV27,.,CASSTLLGQSSYEQYF,TGTGCCAGCAGCACCCTACTCGGACAGTCCTCCTACGAGCAGTACTTC
TRBJ1-1,TRBD1,TRBV19,few,CASSPRRDRLNTEAFF,TGTGCCAGTAGTCCCCGCCGGGACAGATTGAACACTGAAGCTTTCTTT
TRBJ1-4,.,TRBV12-3/TRBV12-4,.,CASSLRPLRQKVYSTNEKLFF,TGTGCCAGCAGCCTGAGACCCCTAAGACAGAAAGTTTATTCAACTAATGAAAAACTGTTTTTT
TRBJ2-1,.,TRBV4-1,few,CASSVSVGGSDEQFF,TGCGCCAGCAGCGTATCTGTGGGGGGCTCGGATGAGCAGTTCTTC
TRBJ2-7,.,TRBV4-3,few,CASSQEVVGGTIDPHEQYF,TGCGCCAGCAGCCAAGAGGTAGTTGGTGGGACCATAGACCCCCACGAGCAGTACTTC
TRBJ1-2,.,TRBV4-1,.,CASSPEGRGSYGYTF,TGCGCCAGCAGCCCTGAGGGGAGAGGGTCCTATGGCTACACCTTC
TRBJ1-1,.,TRBV11-1,few,CASTPDPNSGEAFF,TGTGCCAGCACCCCCGACCCGAATTCCGGTGAAGCTTTCTTT
TRBJ2-7,.,TRBV6-5,few,CASSATGTSSYEQYF,TGTGCCAGCAGCGCCACCGGGACAAGCTCCTACGAGCAGTACTTC
TRBJ2-4,TRBD1,TRBV2,.,CASRDRGTFRNIQYF,TGTGCCAGCAGAGACAGGGGAACCTTTCGTAACATTCAGTACTTC
TRBJ1-4,.,TRBV10-2,once,CASRTGGEKLFF,TGCGCCAGCAGGACAGGAGGAGAAAAACTGTTTTTT
TRBJ1-2,.,TRBV5-1,many,CASSPRGGNYGYTF,TGCGCCAGCAGCCCTCGCGGGGGAAACTATGGCTACACCTTC
TRBJ1-2,TRBD1,TRBV2,few,CASSNVQGVYGYTF,TGTGCCAGCAGTAACGTTCAGGGGGTCTATGGCTACACCTTC